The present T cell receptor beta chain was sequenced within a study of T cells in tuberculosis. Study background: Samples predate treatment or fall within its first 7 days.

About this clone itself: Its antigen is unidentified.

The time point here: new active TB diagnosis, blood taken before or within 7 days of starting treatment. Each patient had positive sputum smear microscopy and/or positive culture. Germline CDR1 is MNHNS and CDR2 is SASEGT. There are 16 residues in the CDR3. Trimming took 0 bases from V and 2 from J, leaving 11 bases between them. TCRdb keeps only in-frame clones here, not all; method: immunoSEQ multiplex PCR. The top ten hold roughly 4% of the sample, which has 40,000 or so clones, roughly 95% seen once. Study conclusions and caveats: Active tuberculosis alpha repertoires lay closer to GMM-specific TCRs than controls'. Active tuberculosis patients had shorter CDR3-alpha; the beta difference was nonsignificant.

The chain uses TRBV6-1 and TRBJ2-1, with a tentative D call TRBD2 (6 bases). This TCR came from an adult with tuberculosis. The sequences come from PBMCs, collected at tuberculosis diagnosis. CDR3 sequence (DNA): TGTGCCAGCAGTGAAGCGAGCGGCGGGGCCTACAATGAGCAGTTCTTC. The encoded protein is CASSEASGGAYNEQFF.